Below are 21 T cell receptor beta chains sequenced from a single sample in a study of blood T cell repertoires in COVID-19. Profiled with immunoSEQ multiplex PCR; TCRdb holds only in-frame clones, not every one. The sample lists some 250,000 clones; about four fifths were seen once. The source material was peripheral blood. The receptors shown here come from a woman between 55 and 75 years old with active or convalescent COVID-19.

This clone turned up a few times. The rearrangement joins TRBV9 to TRBJ2-1, with D possibly being TRBD1 (5 bases). V was cut by 3 bases and J by 0 bases, with 10 bases left in between. CDR3 length: 15 residues. Per the germline V gene, CDR1 is SGDLS and CDR2 is YYNGEE. CDR3 protein: CASSESGNSYNEQFF. The CDR3, as DNA: TGTGCCAGCAGCGAATCAGGGAACTCCTACAATGAGCAGTTCTTC.

This clone was observed a few times. The genes are TRBV10-3 and TRBJ2-2, with D uncertain. Germline lookup yields CDR1 ENHRY and CDR2 SYGVKD. The CDR3 spans 14 residues. V lost 0 bases and J lost 6, with 8 bases in between. The CDR3 here is CAISESMWPGELFF. Written as DNA, the CDR3 is TGTGCCATCAGTGAGTCGATGTGGCCCGGGGAGCTGTTTTTT.

This clone has a handful of counts. CDR3 sequence: CASSQDRWTDTEAFF. DNA for the CDR3: TGCGCCAGCAGCCAAGATCGATGGACAGACACTGAAGCTTTCTTT. J is TRBJ1-1 and V is TRBV4-3; a weak D match, TRBD1 (6 bases). The CDR3 contains 15 residues. V shed 0 bases and J shed 3 bases, with 11 bases lying between them. CDR1 LGHNA and CDR2 YSLEER come from the germline V gene.

The chain couples TRBV7-3 to TRBJ2-5, with 8 bases lining up with TRBD2. V lost 1 base and J lost 5; bases outside the gene matches: 15. Germline CDR1 and CDR2: SGHTA and FQGTGA. This CDR3 has 18 residues. CDR3 residues: CASSLRPPRAGGRETQYF. The CDR3 DNA follows: TGTGCCAGCAGCTTAAGGCCCCCTAGGGCGGGGGGTAGGGAGACCCAGTACTTC.

This chain uses TRBV27 with TRBJ1-2; possible D gene TRBD1, 6 bases. CDR3 length: 12 amino acids. With 6 bases removed from V and 8 bases from J, the gap between germline ends came to 13 bases. Germline V gene lookup returns CDR1 MNHEY and CDR2 SMNVEV (reference sequence). The CDR3 loop is CASSSSGEGYTF. CDR3 nucleotides: TGTGCCAGCAGCTCCTCAGGGGAAGGCTACACCTTC.

V usage is TRBV4-1 and J usage is TRBJ2-3, with 15 bases lining up with TRBD2. There are 17 residues in the CDR3. Germline loops: CDR1 MGHRA, CDR2 YSYEKL. V gave up 3 bases and J gave up 4 bases; unmatched junction bases: 5. The CDR3 region has the DNA TGCGCCAGCAGCCAGAGAGGGACTAGCGGGGGGTCAGATACGCAGTATTTT. Translated, it gives CASSQRGTSGGSDTQYF.

J is TRBJ1-2 and V is TRBV19; 7 bases line up with TRBD1. The J segment lost 4 bases and the V segment lost 5 bases, leaving 7 bases of the junction unmatched. Germline CDR1 is LNHDA and CDR2 is SQIVND (reference sequence). This CDR3 has 14 residues. The CDR3 nucleotides read TGTGCCAGTAGTCTTCACACAGGGGCCTATGGCTACACCTTC. It is translated as CASSLHTGAYGYTF.

The chain's CDR3 is CASSLGTGVKNIQYF. CDR3 coding DNA: TGTGCCAGCAGCTTAGGGACAGGGGTCAAAAACATTCAGTACTTC. The chain recombines TRBV5-6 with TRBJ2-4; 10 positions match TRBD1. The CDR3 sequence is 15 residues long. Germline V gene sequence: CDR1 SGHDT, CDR2 YYEEEE. Losses at the gene ends were 2 bases for V and 3 bases for J; bases not matched to a gene: 2. Looking up the rest from reference TRBV5-6 and TRBJ2-4 gives the full variable domain: DAGVTQSPTHLIKTRGQQVTLRCSPKSGHDTVSWYQQALGQGPQFIFQYYEEEERQRGNFPDRFSGHQFPNYSSELNVNALLLGDSALYLCASSLGTGVKNIQYFGAGTRLSVL.

This chain links TRBV2 with TRBJ2-2; 7 bases line up with TRBD1. Trimming at V came to 7 bases and at J to 3 bases, leaving 5 bases not matched to a gene. From germline, CDR1 is SNHLY and CDR2 FYNNEI. The CDR3 contains 14 residues. CDR3 nucleotides: TGTGCCAGCAACCGACAGGGTGACACCGGGGAGCTGTTTTTT. Amino acids: CASNRQGDTGELFF. Together with reference TRBV2 and TRBJ2-2, the CDR3 gives the full variable domain: EPEVTQTPSHQVTQMGQEVILRCVPISNHLYFYWYRQILGQKVEFLVSFYNNEISEKSEIFDDQFSVERPDGSNFTLKIRSTKLEDSAMYFCASNRQGDTGELFFGEGSRLTVL.

The J gene is TRBJ1-1, the V gene TRBV28; TRBD1 might be the D (5 bases). The ends were cut back, 6 bases at V and 0 bases at J, with 8 bases in the middle. CDR3 length equals 13 residues. In germline, CDR1 is MDHEN, CDR2 SYDVKM. CDR3 nucleotide sequence: TGTGCCAGCAGAAGACAGCTGAACACTGAAGCTTTCTTT. It specifies CASRRQLNTEAFF.

The chain uses TRBV19 and TRBJ1-5, with D perhaps matching TRBD1 (5 bases). The V gene lost 6 bases and the J gene lost 0 bases, with 21 bases spanning the gap. Germline CDR1 and CDR2: LNHDA and SQIVND (reference sequence). CDR3 length equals 18 residues. The CDR3 loop is CASSPFGVGDYSNQPQHF. CDR3 nucleotide sequence: TGTGCCAGTAGCCCCTTCGGGGTGGGGGACTATAGCAATCAGCCCCAGCATTTT.

This clone was seen more than once but under ten times. The chain recombines TRBV11-2 with TRBJ2-7; no definite D call. V lost 1 base, J lost 2 bases, and 12 bases lay in between. CDR3 length: 15 residues. CDR1 is SGHAT and CDR2 is FQNNGV in the germline V gene. CDR3 sequence: CASSLGSRLPYEQYF. CDR3 DNA sequence: TGTGCCAGCAGCTTAGGAAGCAGGCTACCCTACGAGCAGTACTTC.

The chain combines TRBV7-9 with TRBJ2-7; D gene uncertain. Germline V CDR1 and CDR2: SEHNR, FQNEAQ (reference sequence). The CDR3 runs to 15 residues. The V gene lost 4 bases and the J gene lost 0 bases, with 13 bases spanning the gap. This chain's CDR3 is CASSSTAWSSYEQYF. As DNA, the CDR3 is TGTGCCAGCAGCTCAACCGCTTGGAGCTCCTACGAGCAGTACTTC. Drawing the rest from reference TRBV7-9 and TRBJ2-7, the complete variable domain is DTGVSQNPRHKITKRGQNVTFRCDPISEHNRLYWYRQTLGQGPEFLTYFQNEAQLEKSRLLSDRFSAERPKGSFSTLEIQRTEQGDSAMYLCASSSTAWSSYEQYFGPGTRLTVT.

The V gene is TRBV5-1, the J gene TRBJ1-2; no clear D. The CDR3 is made up of 14 amino acids. Germline CDR1 SGHRS, CDR2 YFSETQ. The V end lost 3 bases, the J end lost 0 bases, and 9 bases lay between the germline ends. CDR3 bases: TGCGCCAGCAGCTCGGAGGTGGCTAACTATGGCTACACCTTC. Its protein product is CASSSEVANYGYTF.

The gene calls are TRBV10-1 and TRBJ1-6; D is undetermined. The CDR3 is 15 residues long. CDR1 is WNHNN, CDR2 SYGVQD, per germline (reference sequence). V was shortened by 0 bases and J by 9 bases, with 12 bases between the two germline ends. CDR3: CASSESRKGGSPLHF. The CDR3 DNA sequence: TGCGCCAGCAGTGAGTCGCGGAAGGGAGGTTCACCCCTCCACTTT.

A few counts support this clone. This chain uses TRBV7-9 with TRBJ1-5; 7 nucleotides match TRBD1. Germline lookup yields CDR1 SEHNR and CDR2 FQNEAQ (reference sequence). The CDR3 runs 13 residues. V lost 4 bases, J lost 6 bases, and 3 bases stayed unmatched. CDR3 nucleotides: TGTGCCAGCAGCTCGACAGGGTTTCAGCCCCAGCATTTT. Protein: CASSSTGFQPQHF.

This sequence joins TRBV18 and TRBJ2-5, with D possibly TRBD1 on 5 matching bases. The V gene's germline CDR1 is KGHSH and CDR2 LQKENI. Deletions cut 6 bases from V and 9 bases from J, with 17 bases between. The length of the CDR3 is 13 residues. CDR3 coding DNA: TGTGCCAGCTCTCAAGTCGCCCTAGGGGCCCAGTACTTC. The encoded protein is CASSQVALGAQYF.

CDR3 region: CASSLWGEDAFF. The CDR3, as DNA: TGTGCCAGCAGCTTATGGGGGGAGGACGCTTTCTTT. This rearrangement joins TRBV7-8 to TRBJ1-1; D may be TRBD1 (5 bases). The CDR3 runs 12 residues. V was pared by 2 bases and J by 11 bases, with 12 bases between. The germline V gene encodes CDR1 SGHVS and CDR2 FQNEAQ.

This clone was recorded once. This chain uses TRBV18 with TRBJ1-4, with 7 bases fitting TRBD1. The CDR3 is 14 residues long. Germline-derived CDR1 and CDR2 are KGHSH and LQKENI. The V and J ends lost 4 bases and 8 bases, in that order; junction bases with no gene match: 7. CDR3 in amino acids: CASSQGTAPEKLFF. Written as DNA, the CDR3 is TGTGCCAGCTCACAAGGGACAGCTCCCGAAAAACTGTTTTTT.

The rearrangement uses TRBV12-5 and TRBJ2-5; no clear D gene. The V and J ends lost 6 bases and 10 bases respectively, with 12 bases between them. CDR3 length equals 11 residues. Germline values: CDR1 LGHNT, CDR2 FRNRAP. As DNA, the CDR3 is TGTGCTAGTGGCTGGGCCTTCGTCCAGTACTTC. It encodes CASGWAFVQYF.

The V and J genes are TRBV21-1 and TRBJ2-7; the tabulated D call, TRBD2, remains unverified against the DNA. TRBV21-1 is a known pseudogene. The CDR3 extends over 16 amino acids. This chain's CDR3 is CASLTPGGTEIYEQYF. The CDR3 DNA reads TGTGCCAGCCTAACTCCAGGAGGGACGGAAATCTACGAGCAGTACTTC.